Shown below are 10 T cell receptor beta chains from a single sample sequenced in a study of OX40 agonist ivuxolimab in advanced cancers. TCRdb's copy holds only in-frame clones and misses some; the assay was immunoSEQ multiplex PCR. The sample holds around 55,000 clones, roughly nine tenths seen once. Sequenced material: CD4+ or CD8+ T cells sorted from blood, taken in a trial of the OX40 agonist ivuxolimab. The receptors were sampled from an adult with an advanced solid tumor such as melanoma, head and neck, liver or kidney cancer.

The V and J genes are TRBV19 and TRBJ1-2; 9 bases fit TRBD1. The CDR3 contains 12 residues. V lost 7 bases and J lost 12; bases outside the gene matches: 9. Germline CDR1 is LNHDA and CDR2 is SQIVND (reference sequence). The CDR3 spells CASTGQGMVDTF. As DNA, the CDR3 is TGTGCCAGTACTGGACAGGGGATGGTAGACACCTTC.

The V and J genes are TRBV4-1 and TRBJ2-7, with D maybe TRBD2 (6 bases). The V end was cut by 0 bases, the J end by 3 bases, with 12 bases between. The CDR3 has 15 amino acids. Germline values: CDR1 MGHRA, CDR2 YSYEKL. The CDR3 sequence is CASSQEAGLNYEQYV. CDR3 sequence (DNA): TGCGCCAGCAGCCAAGAAGCGGGCCTAAACTACGAGCAGTACGTC.

The chain combines TRBV28 with TRBJ2-6; D remains ambiguous. The CDR3 covers 14 residues. The V end was cut by 3 bases, the J end by 2 bases, with 5 bases between. Germline CDR1 and CDR2: MDHEN and SYDVKM. CDR3 loop: CASSFVAGANVLTF. Written as DNA, the CDR3 is TGTGCCAGCAGTTTTGTGGCTGGGGCCAACGTCCTGACTTTC.

The chain combines TRBV2 with TRBJ2-7; a possible D gene is TRBD1 (7 bases). The length of the CDR3 is 14 residues. Germline-derived CDR1 and CDR2 are SNHLY and FYNNEI. V was trimmed by 2 bases and J by 4 bases, leaving 12 bases between them. The CDR3 region is CASSEYGGQYEQYF. The CDR3 DNA is TGTGCCAGCAGTGAATACGGGGGACAGTACGAGCAGTACTTC.

This chain's CDR3 is CASSQEGTTYNEQFF. For the CDR3, the DNA is TGCGCCAGCAGCCAAGAAGGGACTACCTACAATGAGCAGTTCTTC. The chain has TRBV4-1 and TRBJ2-1, with TRBD2 identical over 7 bases. Per germline, CDR1 MGHRA and CDR2 YSYEKL. V gave up 0 bases and J gave up 2 bases; unmatched junction bases: 1. CDR3 length: 15 residues.

This clone was counted a single time. The rearrangement joins TRBV19 to TRBJ1-1; a weak D match, TRBD1 (6 bases). The CDR3 extends over 16 amino acids. Trimming removed 11 bases at V and 1 base at J, with 23 bases between. CDR1 is LNHDA and CDR2 is SQIVND in the germline V gene (reference sequence). DNA for the CDR3: TGTGCCCCGAGAGGGCAGGGGTTTCCCGAGAACACTGAAGCTTTCTTT. Translated, it gives CAPRGQGFPENTEAFF. Full variable domain (rest looked up from reference TRBV19 and TRBJ1-1): DGGITQSPKYLFRKEGQNVTLSCEQNLNHDAMYWYRQDPGQGLRLIYYSQIVNDFQKGDIAEGYSVSREKKESFPLTVTSAQKNPTAFYLCAPRGQGFPENTEAFFGQGTRLTVV.

The chain links TRBV7-3 to TRBJ2-7, with 9 positions matching TRBD2. The CDR3 loop spans 19 amino acids. Trimming took 2 bases from V and 6 from J; bases not matched to a gene: 20. CDR1 is SGHTA, CDR2 FQGTGA, per germline. CDR3 region: CASSLLAPSAGGPVGEQYV. The DNA of the CDR3 is TGTGCCAGCAGCTTACTAGCTCCCAGTGCGGGAGGGCCAGTAGGCGAGCAGTACGTC.

The chain combines TRBV11-3 with TRBJ2-2, with D perhaps TRBD1 (6 bases). The germline CDR1 and CDR2 sequences are SGHNT and YENEEA. The CDR3 extends over 12 amino acids. Trimming shortened V by 1 base and J by 11 bases, and 8 bases separated the two germline ends. CDR3 in amino acids: CASSLAGDELFF. In DNA form, the CDR3 reads TGTGCCAGCAGCTTAGCAGGGGACGAGCTGTTTTTT.

The rearrangement links TRBV30 to TRBJ1-2; D may be TRBD1 (5 bases). V was cut by 6 bases and J by 8 bases, with 19 bases left in between. Germline-derived CDR1 and CDR2 are GTSNPN and SVGIG (reference sequence). The CDR3 is 13 amino acids. The CDR3 here is CACLPGPGYGYTF. The CDR3, as DNA: TGTGCCTGTCTTCCCGGGCCAGGGTACGGCTACACCTTC.

The chain has TRBV1 and TRBJ1-2; the listed D gene, TRBD1, was not tested against the DNA. TRBV1 constitutes a pseudogene. This CDR3 spans 16 amino acids. CDR3 sequence (DNA): TGCACCAGCAACTGGGAGGAGGGGGCCTGGGGCTATGGCTACACCTTC. Translating gives CTSNWEEGAWGYGYTF.